This TCR beta chain stems from a study of PD-L1 blockade in urothelial cancer. The overall study: Blood analyses occurred 3 weeks (second dose) and 6 weeks post treatment start. General study points: Pretreatment clonality of the blood TCR repertoire below the median was predictive of superior survival.

Time point described: peripheral blood 6 weeks after treatment start. On this clone: Its antigen is undetermined.

Germline trimming cut 3 bases from V and 4 bases from J; bases unmatched to any gene: 9. The CDR3 length is 16 residues. The germline V gene has CDR1 GTSNPN and CDR2 SVGIG (reference sequence). Sequenced by immunoSEQ multiplex PCR; TCRdb stores in-frame clones only, minus some. The profile covers 35,000 to 55,000 clones, with about four fifths appearing a single time and over 13% taken by the ten largest. Here the sequenced sample was PBMCs, taken around atezolizumab (anti-PD-L1) treatment. The TCR was taken from a man aged 55 to 70 with urothelial cancer. The V call is TRBV30, the J call TRBJ2-5; TRBD2 matches 12 bases. The CDR3, as DNA: TGTGCCTGGAGCCCGCCTAGCGGGGGGGCCTCAGAGACCCAGTACTTC. Translation: CAWSPPSGGASETQYF.